These 17 T cell receptor beta chains share one sample of origin, sequenced in a study of beta chain features in type 1 diabetes. Their antigens are not known. Every isolated RNA sample was fully reverse transcribed, so sequencing captured expressed TCRB transcripts. Generated by immunoSEQ multiplex PCR, the TCRdb table keeps only in-frame clones and is missing some. The table has around 180,000 clones, approximately 7.9% seen once. Notes on the study in general: Type 1 diabetes patients showed a moderate but significant shortening of TCRB CDR3s in all four CD4+ subsets.

The specimen was central memory CD4+ T cells from blood. The receptors shown here come from a young man with type 1 diabetes.

The chain is built from TRBV16 and TRBJ1-4, with TRBD1 matching over 7 bases. V dropped 5 bases and J dropped 8; count of bases not matched to a gene: 11. Germline V gene lookup returns CDR1 KGHSY and CDR2 FQNENV. This CDR3 comprises 15 residues. The CDR3 nucleotides read TGTGCCAGCAGCTTATCACAGGGGAGTTACGAAAAACTGTTTTTT. Its translation is CASSLSQGSYEKLFF. The whole variable domain, filled in from reference TRBV16 and TRBJ1-4, reads GEEVAQTPKHLVRGEGQKAKLYCAPIKGHSYVFWYQQVLKNEFKFLISFQNENVFDETGMPKERFSAKCLPNSPCSLEIQATKLEDSAVYFCASSLSQGSYEKLFFGSGTQLSVL.

The gene calls are TRBV11-2 and TRBJ2-7; 12 bases are a match to TRBD2. This CDR3 comprises 15 residues. Germline CDR1 reads SGHAT; CDR2 reads FQNNGV. The ends lost 5 bases at V and 0 bases at J; junction bases unmatched: 2. The CDR3 DNA follows: TGTGCCAGCAGCCTAGCGGGAGGGAACTCCTACGAGCAGTACTTC. Its translation: CASSLAGGNSYEQYF.

V and J are TRBV5-4 and TRBJ1-1; no reliable D call. This CDR3 spans 12 amino acids. Germline-derived CDR1 and CDR2 are SGHNT and YYREEE (reference sequence). Trimming cost V 0 bases and J 7 bases, with 7 bases left between them. The CDR3 region is CASSLAAGEAFF. DNA of the CDR3: TGTGCCAGCAGCTTGGCGGCAGGTGAAGCTTTCTTT.

This clone was seen more than once but under ten times. This chain joins TRBV18 and TRBJ1-3, with D tentatively TRBD1 (5 bases). The CDR3 extends over 16 amino acids. The V and J ends lost 5 bases and 2 bases respectively, with 16 bases between them. Looked up from germline, CDR1 is KGHSH and CDR2 is LQKENI. CDR3 sequence reads: CASSERQQSTGNTIYF. Written as DNA, the CDR3 is TGTGCCAGCTCAGAGAGACAGCAATCTACTGGAAACACCATATATTTT.

The chain links TRBV5-1 to TRBJ1-1; no firm D call. The length of the CDR3 is 14 residues. Germline CDR1 reads SGHRS; CDR2 reads YFSETQ. The germline V and J ends were trimmed by 5 bases and 1 base, with 12 bases remaining between them. CDR3 DNA sequence: TGCGCCAGCAGACGGACTTCTCGGAACACTGAAGCTTTCTTT. Translating gives CASRRTSRNTEAFF.

This clone has just a few counts. The chain has TRBV11-2 and TRBJ2-7; D perhaps matches TRBD2 (6 bases). CDR3 length: 14 amino acids. The V end was cut by 0 bases, the J end by 7 bases, with 13 bases between. The germline V gene has CDR1 SGHAT and CDR2 FQNNGV. The CDR3 protein is CASSLDGRTREQYF. In nucleotides, the CDR3 is TGTGCCAGCAGCTTAGACGGGAGAACGAGGGAGCAGTACTTC.

The chain uses TRBV30 and TRBJ1-6; no firm D call. Germline CDR1 GTSNPN, CDR2 SVGIG (reference sequence). V shed 0 bases and J shed 7 bases, with 13 bases lying between them. This CDR3 contains 15 residues. The CDR3 DNA is TGTGCCTGGAGTGTGGGAGTACGGGTAAATTCACCCCTCCACTTT. Protein: CAWSVGVRVNSPLHF.

This rearrangement joins TRBV27 to TRBJ1-1; TRBD1 might be the D (6 bases). The CDR3 is 13 residues long. V was shortened by 5 bases and J by 8 bases, with 15 bases between the two germline ends. The germline V gene has CDR1 MNHEY and CDR2 SMNVEV (reference sequence). The CDR3 here is CASSLQGSGEAFF. As DNA, the CDR3 is TGTGCCAGCAGTCTCCAGGGGTCTGGGGAAGCTTTCTTT.

The rearrangement links TRBV7-2 to TRBJ1-3; tentative D call: TRBD1 (5 bases). From germline, CDR1 is SGHTA and CDR2 FQGNSA. V dropped 5 bases and J dropped 4 bases, with 9 bases sitting between them. The CDR3 is made up of 13 amino acids. This CDR3 reads CASSQGQGNTIYF. The CDR3 nucleotides are TGTGCCAGCAGCCAGGGCCAAGGAAACACCATATATTTT.

The table lists this clone with a few counts. J is TRBJ2-3 and V is TRBV5-1; unclear D gene. The CDR3 extends over 14 amino acids. Germline CDR1 SGHRS, CDR2 YFSETQ. V lost 3 bases and J lost 2, with 10 bases in between. Written as DNA, the CDR3 is TGCGCCAGCAGCTCCCCTTTTTCCACAGATACGCAGTATTTT. Its translation: CASSSPFSTDTQYF.

The chain is built from TRBV7-9 and TRBJ2-7, with 8 bases aligning to TRBD2. V lost 5 bases, J lost 3 bases, and 18 bases stayed unmatched. From germline, CDR1 is SEHNR and CDR2 FQNEAQ (reference sequence). The CDR3 spans 18 residues. The CDR3 spells CASSRGAPGLEGGYEQYF. CDR3 nucleotides: TGTGCCAGCAGCCGTGGGGCTCCGGGACTAGAGGGAGGCTACGAGCAGTACTTC.

The chain uses TRBV7-2 and TRBJ1-2; D is unresolved. The CDR3 totals 14 residues. The germline CDR1 and CDR2 sequences are SGHTA and FQGNSA. Trimming pared 5 bases from V and 1 base from J, leaving 11 bases between. The CDR3: CASSVERSNYGYTF. The CDR3 DNA reads as TGTGCCAGCAGCGTAGAGCGCAGTAACTATGGCTACACCTTC. Full variable domain (remainder filled in from reference TRBV7-2 and TRBJ1-2): GAGVSQSPSNKVTEKGKDVELRCDPISGHTALYWYRQSLGQGLEFLIYFQGNSAPDKSGLPSDRFSAERTGGSVSTLTIQRTQQEDSAVYLCASSVERSNYGYTFGSGTRLTVV.

This clone was observed a handful of times. The chain couples TRBV9 to TRBJ1-2, with 7 bases identical to TRBD1. The trim removed 0 bases at V and 8 bases at J, leaving 1 base unmatched. The CDR3 sequence is 12 residues long. Per the germline V gene, CDR1 is SGDLS and CDR2 is YYNGEE. In DNA form, the CDR3 reads TGTGCCAGCAGCGTAGAGGGGGCGGGCTACACCTTC. Translating gives CASSVEGAGYTF.

The rearrangement uses TRBV7-2 and TRBJ2-1, with TRBD2 identical over 7 bases. J was trimmed by 7 bases and V by 9 bases; bases with no gene match: 9. The CDR3 totals 13 residues. Germline CDR1 reads SGHTA; CDR2 reads FQGNSA. CDR3 region: CASKRGTWNEQFF. CDR3 nucleotide sequence: TGTGCCAGTAAGCGGGGAACCTGGAATGAGCAGTTCTTC.

This chain uses TRBV18 with TRBJ2-5; the D gene is possibly TRBD2 (5 bases). Trimming removed 3 bases from V and 4 bases from J, with 15 bases in between. The CDR3 totals 15 residues. CDR1 and CDR2 from the germline V gene are KGHSH and LQKENI. The CDR3 sequence is CASSPTAGPGETQYF. CDR3 in DNA: TGTGCCAGCTCACCGACGGCGGGTCCGGGAGAGACCCAGTACTTC.

On this clone itself: This CDR3 is also generated by other DNA sequences in the sample. The chain combines TRBV9 with TRBJ2-5, with D uncertain. Looked up from germline, CDR1 is SGDLS and CDR2 is YYNGEE. V was shortened by 0 bases and J by 1 base, with 4 bases between the two germline ends. The CDR3 contains 13 residues. The CDR3 loop is CASSVGLQETQYF. The CDR3 nucleotides read TGTGCCAGCAGCGTAGGGCTCCAAGAGACCCAGTACTTC.

The chain carries TRBV5-6 and TRBJ1-1; D gene uncertain. The CDR3 spans 15 residues. The germline V gene has CDR1 SGHDT and CDR2 YYEEEE. V was shortened by 2 bases and J by 10 bases, with 21 bases between the two germline ends. CDR3 sequence: CASSLWEASVGGAFF. For the CDR3, the DNA is TGTGCCAGCAGCTTATGGGAGGCGTCGGTTGGCGGAGCTTTCTTT.